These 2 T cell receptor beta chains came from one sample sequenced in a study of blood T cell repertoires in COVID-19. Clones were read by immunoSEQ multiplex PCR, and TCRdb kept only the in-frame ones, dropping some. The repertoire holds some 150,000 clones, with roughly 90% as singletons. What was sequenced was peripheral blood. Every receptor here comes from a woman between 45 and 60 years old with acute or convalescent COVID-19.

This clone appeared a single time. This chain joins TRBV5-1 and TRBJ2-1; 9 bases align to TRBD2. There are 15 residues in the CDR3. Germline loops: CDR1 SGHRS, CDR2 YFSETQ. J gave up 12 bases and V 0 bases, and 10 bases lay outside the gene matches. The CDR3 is CASSLGGNNSGRQFF. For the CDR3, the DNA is TGCGCCAGCAGCTTGGGCGGGAATAATAGCGGGAGGCAGTTCTTC.

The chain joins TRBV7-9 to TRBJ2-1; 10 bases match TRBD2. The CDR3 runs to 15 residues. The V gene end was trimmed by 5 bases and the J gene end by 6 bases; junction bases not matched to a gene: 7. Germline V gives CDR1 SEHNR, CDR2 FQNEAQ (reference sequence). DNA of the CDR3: TGTGCCAGCAGCATTAGCGGGAGGCCATCCAATGAGCAGTTCTTC. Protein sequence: CASSISGRPSNEQFF.